This TCR beta chain is drawn from a study of cytomegalovirus exposure and HLA in healthy donors. The CDR3 totals 14 residues. Germline lookup yields CDR1 SGDLS and CDR2 YYNGEE. Trimming took off 4 bases at V and 2 bases at J, with 13 bases between the two ends. The sample holds a few counts of this clone. Its antigen is unknown. Use of 60 Vbeta and 13 Jbeta primers characterized the PCR. Assay: immunoSEQ multiplex PCR; the TCRdb copy retains only in-frame clones and omits some. The table lists 110,000 or so clones, 70% to 80% of them singletons. Study conclusions and caveats: Follow-up analysis later connected one missense variant in DCLRE1C with trimming of TCR beta V- and J-genes.

The clonotype was recovered from a woman aged 25 to 39 in good health and CMV-seropositive. This sequence joins TRBV9 and TRBJ2-7, with D possibly TRBD2 on 5 matching bases. The sequenced sample consisted of PBMCs. DNA of the CDR3: TGTGCCAGCAGCCCGGGGTCCGACGCCTACGAGCAGTACTTC. The encoded protein is CASSPGSDAYEQYF.